What follows are 8 T cell receptor beta chains derived from one specimen sequenced in a study of cytomegalovirus exposure and HLA in healthy donors. The PCR used 60 Vbeta and 13 Jbeta primers. Measured with immunoSEQ multiplex PCR; TCRdb has only the in-frame clones, and not every one. The data hold more than 95,000 clones, with over 70% observed a single time. The sequenced sample was PBMCs. These receptors originate from a man aged 25 to 40 in good health and CMV-seronegative.

This clone was observed many times. The chain couples TRBV7-2 to TRBJ2-3, with TRBD1 identical over 9 bases. Germline V lookup: CDR1 SGHTA, CDR2 FQGNSA. This CDR3 contains 16 residues. The J segment lost 2 bases and the V segment lost 3 bases, leaving 6 bases of the junction unmatched. The CDR3 DNA follows: TGTGCCAGCAGCTTTGGAGGGGACAGGGCCACAGATACGCAGTATTTT. Amino acid sequence: CASSFGGDRATDTQYF.

The J gene is TRBJ2-6, the V gene TRBV4-1, with D possibly TRBD1 on 7 matching bases. CDR1 is MGHRA, CDR2 YSYEKL, per germline. V lost 5 bases and J lost 4, with 15 bases in between. The CDR3 contains 16 residues. The CDR3 protein is CASSSTTGRGANVLTF. The CDR3, as DNA: TGCGCCAGCAGCTCCACGACAGGGAGGGGGGCCAACGTCCTGACTTTC.

V is TRBV21-1 and J is TRBJ1-5; the table's D call, TRBD1, was not checked against the DNA. TRBV21-1 is described as a pseudogene. CDR3 length: 17 amino acids. CDR3 amino acids: CASSRRDRLYSNQPQHF. CDR3 DNA: TGTGCCAGCAGCCGCCGGGACAGGCTTTATAGCAATCAGCCCCAGCATTTT.

The chain has TRBV28 and TRBJ2-5, with 10 bases matching TRBD1. The CDR3 is 14 residues long. After removal of 7 bases from V and 4 bases from J, the junction contained 6 bases not matched to a gene. Germline CDR1 is MDHEN and CDR2 is SYDVKM. The CDR3 spells CASTGGTGAETQYF. The CDR3 coding sequence is TGTGCCAGCACCGGTGGGACAGGGGCAGAGACCCAGTACTTC.

This clone showed up just a few times. The J gene is TRBJ1-4, the V gene TRBV6-5; D is unresolved. CDR3 length: 14 residues. Germline V gene lookup returns CDR1 MNHEY and CDR2 SVGAGI. With 0 bases removed from V and 7 bases from J, the gap between germline ends came to 9 bases. CDR3 bases: TGTGCCAGCAGTTACTCGCCAGGACTTGAAAAACTGTTTTTT. Its protein product is CASSYSPGLEKLFF.

This sequence joins TRBV5-8 and TRBJ2-1; TRBD2 is a possible D gene (6 bases). Trimming pared 3 bases from V and 5 bases from J, leaving 15 bases between. The germline V gene has CDR1 SGHTS and CDR2 YDEGEE. This CDR3 has 15 amino acids. CDR3 nucleotides: TGTGCCAGCAGCTCCGGGCTAGCGACCCACAATGAGCAGTTCTTC. Translation gives CASSSGLATHNEQFF.

The chain recombines TRBV6-5 with TRBJ1-5, with 8 bases that match TRBD1. Germline-derived CDR1 and CDR2 are MNHEY and SVGAGI. V lost 7 bases and J lost 4; bases outside the gene matches: 3. The CDR3 is 13 amino acids. The CDR3 sequence is CASKRTGNQPQHF. CDR3 nucleotide sequence: TGTGCCAGCAAACGGACAGGGAATCAGCCCCAGCATTTT.

The chain joins TRBV4-3 to TRBJ2-1; D is possibly TRBD2 (6 bases). Germline lookup yields CDR1 LGHNA and CDR2 YSLEER. V dropped 6 bases and J dropped 4 bases, with 16 bases sitting between them. The CDR3 totals 15 residues. The DNA of the CDR3 is TGCGCCAGCAGTCCAATTACCCGGGAGTACAATGAGCAGTTCTTC. Translating gives CASSPITREYNEQFF.